The subject of this entry is one T cell receptor (beta chain). The data originate from a study of blood T cell repertoires in COVID-19. Study context: T cells, B-cell-depleted T cells, or PBMCs supplied cDNA or gDNA.

Per the study methods: Scientists estimated how many nucleated cells there were by amplifying reference gene primers. TCRdb's copy holds only in-frame clones and misses some; the assay was immunoSEQ multiplex PCR. The V and J calls and the clone size are those of that table, but D and trimming were determined from the DNA. This table holds approximately 200,000 clones, approximately 83% found once. This clonotype was sampled from an older woman with acute or convalescent COVID-19. The sequenced sample was peripheral blood.

The DNA for the CDR3 is TGCAGCGTTTCGAGCGACAGGTTGAACACTGAAGCTTTCTTT. Translated, it gives CSVSSDRLNTEAFF. The rearrangement uses TRBV29-1 and TRBJ1-1; D possibly corresponds to TRBD1 (6 bases). CDR1 and CDR2 from the germline V gene are SQVTM and ANQGSEA. Trimming shortened V by 5 bases and J by 0 bases, and 13 bases separated the two germline ends. The CDR3 has 14 amino acids.